The clone carrying this T cell receptor (beta chain) was picked up many times. The CDR3 covers 18 residues. The junction had 19 bases not matched to a gene; V was cut back by 6 bases and J by 7 bases. CDR1 and CDR2 (germline): SGHTA, FQGNSA. The data originate from a study of early T cells in non-severe SARS-CoV-2 infection. TCRdb passed the 5' RACE reads through MiXCR, listing each CDR3 protein once. Among approximately 50,000 distinct CDR3 sequences listed, about 10% were seen once. The sequenced sample consisted of whole blood. The source of this sequence is an adult who was a healthcare worker with PCR-confirmed SARS-CoV-2 infection or an uninfected control (not recorded which). This sequence joins TRBV7-2 and TRBJ2-2; 8 bases are a match to TRBD2. The CDR3 is CASSLFLVIAGNGGELFF. The CDR3 bases are TGTGCCAGCAGTTTATTCCTCGTGATAGCGGGGAACGGCGGGGAGCTGTTTTTT.